This TCR beta chain is from a study of pediatric ulcerative colitis. This clone has more than one count but fewer than ten. Its antigen is unknown. This CDR3 is built from 20 residues. Germline lookup yields CDR1 SGHTA and CDR2 FQGTGA. The V gene lost 1 base and the J gene lost 0 bases, with 19 bases spanning the gap. Profiling relied on immunoSEQ multiplex PCR, and the TCRdb table lists in-frame clones only, not all of them. Counted here are about 64,000 clones, 86% occurring once; the ten biggest clones make up around 3.5%. The diagnostic colonoscopy in ulcerative colitis patients preceded any immunosuppressive treatment. Findings of the study overall: This repertoire reflects total lymphocytes rather than subpopulations like regulatory T cells. All ulcerative colitis patients, but no controls, carried a couple of rectal clonotypes.

The chain carries TRBV7-3 and TRBJ2-6; the D call may be TRBD1 or TRBD2 (6 bases each). The sequenced sample consisted of blood. The TCR comes from a boy aged 5-17 years with severe ulcerative colitis. The chain's CDR3 is CASSLIGLGGRSSGANVLTF. The CDR3, as DNA: TGTGCCAGCAGCTTAATCGGATTGGGGGGCCGCTCCTCTGGGGCCAACGTCCTGACTTTC.